Described below is a single TCR beta chain sequence and its context. Its antigen is undetermined. Peripheral blood genomic DNA, not sorted cells or RNA, was the template. A mixed TRB-A/B primer pool amplified rearranged TRB by multiplex touch-down PCR. TCRdb re-called the multiplex PCR reads through MiXCR, storing one row per CDR3 protein. Found here are under 8,000 distinct CDR3 sequences, around half of them singletons; the top ten hold 1.5% to 2%. The CDR3 covers 13 residues. Between the trimmed V and J ends, which lost 6 bases and 0 bases, there was a span of 8 bases. The data are from a study of T cell repertoires in aging, cancer and after chemotherapy. Across the study: Six age groups, ranging from 30 or younger to 70 or older, included the donors. Paired samples before and after chemotherapy came from glioblastoma patients receiving temozolomide-based therapy.

Study-wide findings and caveats: Loss of evenness, beyond lost richness, contributed to age-related TCR diversity decline in cancer patients.

The sequence was obtained from a human donor with a solid tumor. The rearrangement joins TRBV12-3 or TRBV12-4 to TRBJ1-2; D remains unclear. Source material: blood. The CDR3 is CASSPPSNYGYTF. The DNA for the CDR3 is TGTGCCAGCAGCCCACCATCTAACTATGGCTACACCTTC.